This T cell receptor beta chain is drawn from a study of cytomegalovirus exposure and HLA in healthy donors. 60 Vbeta and 13 Jbeta primers were used in PCR. Generated by immunoSEQ multiplex PCR, the TCRdb table keeps only in-frame clones and is missing some. The table records under 200,000 clones, approximately 85% of them present only once. The V gene's germline CDR1 is MNHEY and CDR2 SVGAGI. The V gene lost 0 bases and the J gene lost 2 bases, with 13 bases spanning the gap. This CDR3 is 16 amino acids long. Source material: PBMCs. The J gene is TRBJ2-5, the V gene TRBV6-5; D perhaps matches TRBD1 (5 bases). The receptor was derived from a young man in good health and CMV-seropositive. The CDR3 protein is CASSYSRLNRQETQYF. The CDR3 region has the DNA TGTGCCAGCAGTTACTCGAGATTAAACAGGCAAGAGACCCAGTACTTC.